This T cell receptor (beta chain) was found in a study of T-cell reconstitution after alpha-beta-depleted transplantation in children. Study-level results: The study traced high day-60 TCRbeta diversity in some patients to surviving recipient T cells and thymic progenitors. Two months or so post-transplant, alpha-beta T cells reportedly derived from several hundred expanded graft clones.

Unique molecular identifiers were incorporated into the prepared TCRbeta library. TCRdb re-derived calls from the PCR reads in MiXCR, one entry per CDR3 protein. The sample yields under 850,000 distinct CDR3 sequences, roughly 14% seen once. This clonotype was detected ten times or more. The antigen is undetermined. V was clipped by 2 bases and J by 2 bases, with 4 bases between them. Looked up from germline, CDR1 is SQVTM and CDR2 is ANQGSEA. This CDR3 is 11 amino acids long. The genes are TRBV29-1 and TRBJ2-7; D not resolved. The specimen comprised PBMCs, sampled before TCRalphabeta/CD19-depleted stem cell transplant. The TCR sequence derives from a girl aged 2-10 years with congenital amegakaryocytic thrombocytopenia, due to receive a stem cell transplant. CDR3 sequence reads: CSVEQTYEQYF. The CDR3 bases are TGCAGCGTTGAACAGACCTACGAGCAGTACTTC.